This T cell receptor beta chain derives from a study of Ad26.COV2.S vaccination and SARS-CoV-2 variants. Study-wide results and limits: Vaccine and placebo recipients had similar non-spike TCR breadth.

About this clone: As yet, its antigen is unknown.

In germline, CDR1 is ENHRY, CDR2 SYGVKD. Trimming cost V 0 bases and J 5 bases; bases outside gene matches: 8. CDR3 length: 16 amino acids. Indicated treatment: about 20 received Ad26.COV2.S at low or high dose, single or two shots; about 5 received placebo; per-sample allocation not given. At day 63 after the first vaccine or placebo injection, samples were drawn. In the vaccine, an Ad26 vector expressed the SARS-CoV-2 spike of the Wuhan strain. Generated by immunoSEQ multiplex PCR, the TCRdb table keeps only in-frame clones and is missing some. The data hold about 400,000 clones, with roughly 85% observed a single time.

Sequenced here: peripheral blood, sampled in a trial of Ad26.COV2.S vaccine versus placebo. This TCR derives from a person between 18 and 60 years old who received the Ad26.COV2.S COVID-19 vaccine or a placebo. J is TRBJ2-5 and V is TRBV10-3; 8 nucleotides line up with TRBD1. The DNA for the CDR3 is TGTGCCATCAGTGAGTCCCCCCGCAGGACAGGGGAGACCCAGTACTTC. The encoded protein is CAISESPRRTGETQYF.